The next 10 T cell receptor beta chains were all read from a single sample in a study of CD4+ T cells in melanoma. Clones were read by immunoSEQ multiplex PCR, and TCRdb kept only the in-frame ones, dropping some. The sample has 90,000 to 130,000 clones, around 92% seen once. The sequencing sample was made of peripheral blood. The receptor set was obtained from a human donor with melanoma.

In its sample, this clone was seen once. The chain joins TRBV29-1 to TRBJ1-1, with D possibly TRBD1 on 6 matching bases. Germline CDR1 and CDR2: SQVTM and ANQGSEA. The length of the CDR3 is 14 residues. Trimming took off 2 bases at V and 4 bases at J, with 14 bases between the two ends. The CDR3 nucleotides are TGCAGCGTTGAACGGGGGGCGCACGGCACTGAAGCTTTCTTT. Amino acid sequence: CSVERGAHGTEAFF.

Here the CDR3 DNA reads TGTGCCAGCAGCGATCGGGGACAGTTGAGCTCCTACGAGCAGTACTTC. It specifies CASSDRGQLSSYEQYF. The chain links TRBV21-1 to TRBJ2-7; the table's D call TRBD1 went unverified against the DNA. TRBV21-1 is termed a pseudogene. The CDR3 covers 16 residues.

This chain's CDR3 is CASSLSGRAYGYTF. The CDR3 DNA reads TGTGCCAGCAGTTTATCGGGCAGAGCCTATGGCTACACCTTC. The chain joins TRBV28 to TRBJ1-2; no clear D. Germline CDR1 is MDHEN and CDR2 is SYDVKM. This CDR3 is built from 14 residues. V lost 1 base and J 4 bases, leaving 10 bases between the germline ends.

The V gene is TRBV5-1, the J gene TRBJ2-2, with D maybe TRBD1 (6 bases). The CDR3 has 21 residues. CDR1 is SGHRS, CDR2 YFSETQ, per germline. Deletions cut 1 base from V and 1 base from J, with 26 bases between. CDR3 loop: CASSLNLGRGSFRENTGELFF. DNA for the CDR3: TGCGCCAGCAGCTTGAACCTGGGCAGGGGTTCGTTTCGTGAGAACACCGGGGAGCTGTTTTTT.

This clone occurred once. CDR3 DNA: TGTGCCAGCAGTTCCCAGGGGAGAGGCAGCACAGATACGCAGTATTTT. Residues: CASSSQGRGSTDTQYF. The genes are TRBV6-5 and TRBJ2-3; D perhaps matches TRBD1 (6 bases). V lost 4 bases to trimming and J lost 0 bases, with 14 bases between them. CDR3 length equals 16 residues. Germline-derived CDR1 and CDR2 are MNHEY and SVGAGI.

The chain recombines TRBV21-1 with TRBJ2-7; TRBD2, the table's D call, lacks a check against the DNA. TRBV21-1 is assigned pseudogene status. This CDR3 has 22 residues. The CDR3 loop reads CASSKALSGTSASGSPIYEQYF. The CDR3 DNA reads TGTGCCAGCAGCAAAGCGCTTTCAGGGACTAGTGCTAGCGGGAGTCCCATCTACGAGCAGTACTTC.

This clone came up once. The chain joins TRBV6-6 to TRBJ2-7; 8 nucleotides agree with TRBD2. The CDR3 spans 11 residues. The germline CDR1 and CDR2 sequences are MNHNY and SVGAGI (reference sequence). The V gene end was trimmed by 4 bases and the J gene end by 7 bases; junction bases not matched to a gene: 0. The CDR3 region has the DNA TGTGCCAGCAGTTCGGGGGGGGAGCAGTACTTC. Translating gives CASSSGGEQYF.

The V gene is TRBV5-6, the J gene TRBJ1-6, with D unclear. V lost 1 base to trimming and J lost 4 bases, with 12 bases between them. The CDR3 is 16 residues long. Germline V gene lookup returns CDR1 SGHDT and CDR2 YYEEEE. CDR3 nucleotide sequence: TGTGCCAGCAGCTTGTTTAATGGGCTATATAATTCACCCCTCCACTTT. Amino acid sequence: CASSLFNGLYNSPLHF.

This clone has only a few counts. The chain couples TRBV5-1 to TRBJ1-3; TRBD1 might be the D (6 bases). Trimming shortened V by 0 bases and J by 0 bases, and 10 bases separated the two germline ends. CDR3 length: 16 amino acids. Germline CDR1 SGHRS, CDR2 YFSETQ. As DNA, the CDR3 is TGCGCCAGCAGCTTGGACGGACAGATCTCTGGAAACACCATATATTTT. The encoded protein is CASSLDGQISGNTIYF.

The rearrangement joins TRBV5-6 to TRBJ2-5, with no clear D. This CDR3 is built from 11 residues. V shed 7 bases and J shed 4 bases, with 8 bases lying between them. The germline gives CDR1 SGHDT, CDR2 YYEEEE. The CDR3 loop reads CASERAETQYF. The CDR3 nucleotides are TGTGCCAGCGAGAGAGCAGAGACCCAGTACTTC.